This entry concerns a single TCR beta chain. Its target is not known. The CDR3 is made up of 14 amino acids. Germline CDR1 SGHRS, CDR2 YFSETQ. The V and J ends lost 4 bases and 16 bases, in that order; junction bases with no gene match: 10. This record belongs to a study of T cell responses to AZD1222 COVID-19 vaccine. Looking at the study overall: Both about-4-week and about-12-week second-dose recipients were combined. General study results and limits: Donors were chiefly white British, with a greater number of females, and clonal diversity was perhaps underestimated.

Only in-frame clones appear in the TCRdb table, and some are missing; sequencing was by immunoSEQ multiplex PCR. The sample has more than 150,000 clones; 85% to 95% are singletons. This TCR was recovered from an adult in good health. The source material was peripheral blood, sampled on day 0 of AZD1222 vaccination. The rearrangement joins TRBV5-1 to TRBJ2-1; 14 bases are shared with TRBD2. CDR3 in DNA: TGCGCCAGCAGCCTGGGACTAGCGGGAGAACGAGGCTTCTTC. Translated, it gives CASSLGLAGERGFF.